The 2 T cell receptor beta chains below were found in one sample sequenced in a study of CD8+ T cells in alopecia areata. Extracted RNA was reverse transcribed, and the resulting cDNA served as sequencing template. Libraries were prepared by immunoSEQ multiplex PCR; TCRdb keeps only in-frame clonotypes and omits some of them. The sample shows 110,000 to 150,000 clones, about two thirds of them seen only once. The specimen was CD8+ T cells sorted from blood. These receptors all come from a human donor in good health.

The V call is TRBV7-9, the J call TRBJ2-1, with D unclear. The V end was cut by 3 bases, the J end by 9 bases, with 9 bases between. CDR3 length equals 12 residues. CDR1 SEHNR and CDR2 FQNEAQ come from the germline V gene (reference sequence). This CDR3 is CASSLPGGEQFF. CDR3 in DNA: TGTGCCAGCAGCTTGCCGGGTGGTGAGCAGTTCTTC.

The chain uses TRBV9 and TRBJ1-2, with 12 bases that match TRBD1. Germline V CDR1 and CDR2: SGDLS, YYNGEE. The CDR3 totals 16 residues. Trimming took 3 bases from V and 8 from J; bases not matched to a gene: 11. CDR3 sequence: CASSGGTGGAVGGYTF. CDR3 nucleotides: TGTGCCAGCAGCGGAGGGACAGGGGGCGCGGTGGGCGGCTACACCTTC.